This T cell receptor (beta chain) was captured by sequencing in a study of blood T cells in healthy people across ages. Findings of the study overall: Fewer expanded clones and more diversity marked long-lived versus aged donors. Observed TCR beta diversity showed a strong correlation with the percentage of naive T cells as measured by flow cytometry. Leaving the PBMCs unsorted stopped any conclusive comparison of naive versus antigen-experienced cells.

Points on this clonotype: Its antigen remains unknown.

It was with a sample-barcoded 5' primer and a J-beta primer mix that a second PCR of roughly 7 to 12 cycles was run. Each CDR3 protein is one row after TCRdb ran MiXCR on the 5' RACE reads. The table records roughly 1,300,000 distinct CDR3 sequences, approximately 59% of them present only once. Donors each provided roughly 11 milliliters of peripheral blood. J gave up 9 bases and V 2 bases, and 13 bases lay outside the gene matches. The V gene's germline CDR1 is DFQATT and CDR2 SNEGSKA (reference sequence). The CDR3 covers 16 residues. The specimen sequenced was blood. The chain is built from TRBV20-1 and TRBJ2-1; TRBD2 matches at 10 bases. This receptor was taken from a man between 18 and 35 years old in good health. This CDR3 reads CSARLAGDPGLSEQFF. In nucleotides, the CDR3 is TGCAGTGCTAGACTAGCGGGGGACCCCGGGCTGAGTGAGCAGTTCTTC.